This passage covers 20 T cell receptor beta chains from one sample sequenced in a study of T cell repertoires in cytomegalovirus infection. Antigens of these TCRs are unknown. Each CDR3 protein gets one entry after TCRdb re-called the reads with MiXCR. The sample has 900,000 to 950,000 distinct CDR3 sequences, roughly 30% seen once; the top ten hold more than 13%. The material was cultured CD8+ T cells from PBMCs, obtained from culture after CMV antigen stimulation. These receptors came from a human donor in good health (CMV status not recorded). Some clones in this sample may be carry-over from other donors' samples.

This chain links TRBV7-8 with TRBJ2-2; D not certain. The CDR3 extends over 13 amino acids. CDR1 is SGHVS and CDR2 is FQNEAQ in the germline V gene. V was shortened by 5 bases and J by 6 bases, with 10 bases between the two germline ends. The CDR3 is CASSQTWAGELFF. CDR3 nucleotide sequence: TGTGCCAGCAGCCAAACCTGGGCCGGGGAGCTGTTTTTT.

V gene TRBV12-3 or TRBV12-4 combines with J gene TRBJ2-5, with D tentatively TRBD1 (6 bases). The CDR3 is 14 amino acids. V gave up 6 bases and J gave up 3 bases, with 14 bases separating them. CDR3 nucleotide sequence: TGTGCCAGCAGGCAACAGGGTTGGAAAGAGACCCAGTACTTC. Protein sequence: CASRQQGWKETQYF.

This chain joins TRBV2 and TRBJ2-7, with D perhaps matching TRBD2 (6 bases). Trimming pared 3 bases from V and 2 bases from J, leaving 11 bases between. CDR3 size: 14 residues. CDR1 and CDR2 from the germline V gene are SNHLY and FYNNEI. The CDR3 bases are TGTGCCAGCAGTGACGTTGGAGGGACCTACGAGCAGTACTTC. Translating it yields CASSDVGGTYEQYF.

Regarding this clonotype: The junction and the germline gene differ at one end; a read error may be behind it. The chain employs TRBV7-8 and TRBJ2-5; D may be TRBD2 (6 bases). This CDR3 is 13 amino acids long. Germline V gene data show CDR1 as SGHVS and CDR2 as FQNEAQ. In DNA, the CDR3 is TGTGCCAGCAGCCCTGGAGGGCAAGAGACCGAGTACTTC. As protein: CASSPGGQETEYF.

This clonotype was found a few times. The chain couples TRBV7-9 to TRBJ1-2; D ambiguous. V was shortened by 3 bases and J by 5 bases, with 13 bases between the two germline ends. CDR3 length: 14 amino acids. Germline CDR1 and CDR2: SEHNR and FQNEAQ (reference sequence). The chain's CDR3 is CASSLGYTEYGYTF. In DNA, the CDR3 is TGTGCCAGCAGCTTGGGGTACACCGAATATGGCTACACCTTC.

The CDR3 DNA reads TGCGCCAGCAGCCAATATCTCAGCTCGCGGGGAGGGGTCCCCTACAATGAGCAGTTCTTC. Amino acids: CASSQYLSSRGGVPYNEQFF. This chain connects TRBV4-1 to TRBJ2-1; 7 bases align to TRBD2. Looked up from germline, CDR1 is MGHRA and CDR2 is YSYEKL. V trimming: 2 bases; J trimming: 2 bases; junction bases outside the gene matches: 18. The CDR3 covers 20 residues.

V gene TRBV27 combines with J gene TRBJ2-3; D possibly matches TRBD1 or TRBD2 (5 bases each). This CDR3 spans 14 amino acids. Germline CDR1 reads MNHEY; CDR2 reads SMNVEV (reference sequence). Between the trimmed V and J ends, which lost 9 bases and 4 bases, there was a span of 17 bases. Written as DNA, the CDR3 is TGTGCCAGTTGTGATGGGGGTACCGCAGATACGCAGTATTTT. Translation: CASCDGGTADTQYF.

Here the CDR3 DNA reads TGTGCCAGCAGCAATCAGGGTTCCGGGGAGCTGTTTTTT. The encoded protein is CASSNQGSGELFF. This rearrangement joins TRBV7-9 to TRBJ2-2; tentatively, D is TRBD1 (5 bases). CDR1 is SEHNR, CDR2 FQNEAQ, per germline (reference sequence). V was shortened by 5 bases and J by 6 bases, with 10 bases between the two germline ends. The CDR3 is made up of 13 amino acids.

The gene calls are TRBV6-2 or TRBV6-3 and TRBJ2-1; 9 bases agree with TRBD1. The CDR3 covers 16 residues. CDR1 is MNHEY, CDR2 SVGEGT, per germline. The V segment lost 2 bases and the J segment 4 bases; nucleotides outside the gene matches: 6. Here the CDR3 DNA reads TGTGCCAGCAGTTACGCCGTTGGACAGGGGTACAATGAGCAGTTCTTC. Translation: CASSYAVGQGYNEQFF.

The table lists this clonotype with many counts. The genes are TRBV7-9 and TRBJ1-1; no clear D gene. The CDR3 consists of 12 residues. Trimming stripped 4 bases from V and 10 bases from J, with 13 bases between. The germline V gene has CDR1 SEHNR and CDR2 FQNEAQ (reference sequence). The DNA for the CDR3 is TGTGCCAGCAGCTCTGAGGCCCTGGGAGCTTTCTTT. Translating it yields CASSSEALGAFF.

The CDR3 coding sequence is TGTGCCATCAGTGTAGGGAGTAGCGGGGGCGAGCAGTTCTTC. Encoded protein: CAISVGSSGGEQFF. The chain combines TRBV10-3 with TRBJ2-1; 9 nucleotides agree with TRBD2. The CDR3 runs to 14 residues. V lost 4 bases, J lost 10 bases, and 8 bases stayed unmatched. Germline V gene sequence: CDR1 ENHRY, CDR2 SYGVKD.

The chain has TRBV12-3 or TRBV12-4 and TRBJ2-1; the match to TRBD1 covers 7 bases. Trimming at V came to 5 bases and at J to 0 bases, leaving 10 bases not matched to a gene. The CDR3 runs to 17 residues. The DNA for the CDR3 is TGTGCCAGCAGTCGGGACAGCCATTTACCCTCCTACAATGAGCAGTTCTTC. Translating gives CASSRDSHLPSYNEQFF.

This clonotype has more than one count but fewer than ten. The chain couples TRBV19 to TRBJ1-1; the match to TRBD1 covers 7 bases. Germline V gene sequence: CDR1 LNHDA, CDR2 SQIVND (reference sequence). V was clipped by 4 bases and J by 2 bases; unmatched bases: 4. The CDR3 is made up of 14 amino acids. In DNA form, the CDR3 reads TGTGCCAGTAGTACAGGACAGGACAACACTGAAGCTTTCTTT. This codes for CASSTGQDNTEAFF.

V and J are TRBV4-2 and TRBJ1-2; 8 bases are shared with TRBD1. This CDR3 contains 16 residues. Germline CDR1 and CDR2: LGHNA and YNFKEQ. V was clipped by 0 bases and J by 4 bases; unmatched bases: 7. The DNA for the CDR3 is TGTGCCAGCAGCCAAGATCTGACAGGGGAGGGCTATGGCTACACCTTC. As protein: CASSQDLTGEGYGYTF.

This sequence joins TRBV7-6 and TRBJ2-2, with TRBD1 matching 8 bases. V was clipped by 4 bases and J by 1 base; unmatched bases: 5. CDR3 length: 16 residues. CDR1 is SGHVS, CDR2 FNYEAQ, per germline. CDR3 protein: CASSSLDRENTGELFF. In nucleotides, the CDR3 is TGTGCCAGCAGCTCCTTGGACAGGGAGAACACCGGGGAGCTGTTTTTT.

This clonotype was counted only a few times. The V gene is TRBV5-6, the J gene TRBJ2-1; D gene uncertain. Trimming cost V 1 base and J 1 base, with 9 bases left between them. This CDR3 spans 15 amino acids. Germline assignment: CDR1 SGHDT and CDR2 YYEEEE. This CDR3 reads CASSLWAWSYNEQFF. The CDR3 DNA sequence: TGTGCCAGCAGCTTGTGGGCTTGGTCCTACAATGAGCAGTTCTTC.

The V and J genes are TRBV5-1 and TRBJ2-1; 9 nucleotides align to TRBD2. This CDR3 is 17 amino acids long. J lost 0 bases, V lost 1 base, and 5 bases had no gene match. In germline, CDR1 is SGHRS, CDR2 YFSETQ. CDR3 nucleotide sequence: TGCGCCAGCAGCTTGACTAGCGGGTACTTCTCCTACAATGAGCAGTTCTTC. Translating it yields CASSLTSGYFSYNEQFF.

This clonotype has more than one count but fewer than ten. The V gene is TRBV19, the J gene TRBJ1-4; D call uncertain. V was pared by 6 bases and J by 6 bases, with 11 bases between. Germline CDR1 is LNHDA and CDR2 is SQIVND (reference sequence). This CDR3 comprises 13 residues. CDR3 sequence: CASRLRYDEKLFF. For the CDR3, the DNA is TGTGCCAGTAGGCTACGGTACGATGAAAAACTGTTTTTT.

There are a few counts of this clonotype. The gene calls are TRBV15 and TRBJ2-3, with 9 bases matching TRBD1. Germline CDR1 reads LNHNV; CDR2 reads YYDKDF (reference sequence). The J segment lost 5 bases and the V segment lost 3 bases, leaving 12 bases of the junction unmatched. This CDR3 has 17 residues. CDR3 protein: CATSSGTGNRVLDTQYF. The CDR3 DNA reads TGTGCCACCAGCAGCGGGACAGGGAACAGGGTATTAGATACGCAGTATTTT.

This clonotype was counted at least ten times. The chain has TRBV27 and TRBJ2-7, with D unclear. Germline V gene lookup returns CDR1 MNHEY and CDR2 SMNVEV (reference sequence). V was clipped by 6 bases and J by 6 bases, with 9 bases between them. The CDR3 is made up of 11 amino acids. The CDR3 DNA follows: TGTGCCAGCAGCTTGTCGGGCGAGCAGTACTTC. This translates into CASSLSGEQYF.